The source of this T cell receptor beta chain is a study of spatial heterogeneity in lung cancer. Trimming removed 4 bases from V and 6 bases from J, with 19 bases in between. Per the germline V gene, CDR1 is MGHRA and CDR2 is YSYEKL. The CDR3 has 16 amino acids. TCRdb reprocessed the 5' RACE reads with MiXCR, giving one entry per CDR3 protein. This sample has some 55,000 distinct CDR3 sequences, with nearly 6.5% found just once. This clonotype was recorded a few times. The time point was: sample taken at primary tumor resection. The material was PBMCs, obtained at surgery. The receptor's source is a female donor with early-stage non-small cell lung cancer. The rearrangement joins TRBV4-1 to TRBJ2-1; D is unclear. CDR3 region: CASSPGRTLGINEQFF. Here the CDR3 DNA reads TGCGCCAGCAGCCCTGGGCGAACGTTAGGCATCAATGAGCAGTTCTTC.